The 4 T cell receptor beta chains presented below share a single source sample, sequenced in a study of beta chain features in type 1 diabetes. The study's findings and limits: Shorter TCRB CDR3s, moderately but significantly so, marked every one of the four CD4+ subsets in Type 1 diabetes patients.

cDNA synthesis used the whole RNA isolate, giving expressed TCRB sequences. Here immunoSEQ multiplex PCR was the method, and the copy in TCRdb shows in-frame clones only, minus some. The table includes a few hundred thousand clones, approximately 12% detected once. Antigens of these TCRs are unknown. Sequences were obtained from naive CD4+ T cells from blood. These receptors all come from a woman aged 18-35 years with type 1 diabetes.

Many counts were recorded for this clone. This chain uses TRBV29-1 with TRBJ2-1; possibly TRBD1 for D (7 bases). Trimming took 4 bases from V and 10 from J, leaving 14 bases between them. This CDR3 contains 12 residues. Germline CDR1 SQVTM, CDR2 ANQGSEA. As DNA, the CDR3 is TGCAGCGTTGCCAGGGGGGACGGGGAGCAGTTCTTC. Amino acids: CSVARGDGEQFF.

This clone has a handful of counts. The J gene is TRBJ2-5, the V gene TRBV2, with D maybe TRBD2 (6 bases). Trimming took off 5 bases at V and 5 bases at J, with 12 bases between the two ends. This CDR3 has 13 residues. Germline V CDR1 and CDR2: SNHLY, FYNNEI. CDR3 sequence (DNA): TGTGCCAGCAGTCTACTGGCGGGGGAGACCCAGTACTTC. Residues: CASSLLAGETQYF.

This clone was found a few times. The chain carries TRBV30 and TRBJ1-3; 7 bases match TRBD1. V shed 3 bases, J shed 0 bases, and the junction held 5 bases outside the gene matches. CDR3 size: 15 residues. Germline values: CDR1 GTSNPN, CDR2 SVGIG (reference sequence). For the CDR3, the DNA is TGTGCCTGGAGCCATAGACAGGGCTCTGGAAACACCATATATTTT. Protein product: CAWSHRQGSGNTIYF.

The gene calls are TRBV4-3 and TRBJ1-4; no clear D. Germline lookup yields CDR1 LGHNA and CDR2 YSLEER. V was cut by 0 bases and J by 10 bases, with 15 bases left in between. The CDR3 has 15 residues. In nucleotides, the CDR3 is TGCGCCAGCAGCCAAGAGGGGTCGGGATCCACAAAACTGTTTTTT. Translated, it gives CASSQEGSGSTKLFF.